This T cell receptor beta chain was sequenced for a study of PD-1 blockade in classical Hodgkin lymphoma. Study-level results: Complete responders possessed baseline diversity comparable to newly diagnosed patients. Newly diagnosed patients were said to have less baseline TCR diversity than healthy donors did.

Points on this clone: Its target is not known.

Relapses following autologous stem cell transplantation were seen in all patients, with brentuximab vedotin exposure varying. The assay was immunoSEQ multiplex PCR, and TCRdb's table has in-frame clones only and misses some. The sample records about 22,000 clones, over 65% being singletons. The germline gives CDR1 MDHEN, CDR2 SYDVKM. Trimming left V 8 bases short and J 5 bases short, with 18 bases between. The CDR3 contains 15 residues. The sequence was obtained from a human donor with classical Hodgkin lymphoma. The source was peripheral blood mononuclear cells (PBMCs), collected before the second cycle of nivolumab. The chain joins TRBV28 to TRBJ1-4; D not resolved. The CDR3 region has the DNA TGTGCCAGCTCTCCATCAGGTTGGATAAATGAAAAACTGTTTTTT. The encoded protein is CASSPSGWINEKLFF.